Reported below is one T cell receptor (beta chain). Its antigen is unidentified. A much larger clone sits a single nucleotide away, making a read error possible. CDR1 is SGHTA, CDR2 FQGNSA, per germline. This CDR3 spans 14 amino acids. Trimming removed 7 bases at V and 9 bases at J, with 22 bases between. This sample was included in a study of metastatic and nonmetastatic thyroid tumors. Study details: Malignant and benign thyroid patients had repertoires compared in peripheral blood and tumor or nodule tissue.

All patients reached thyroid surgery having received no treatment beforehand. Authors' data handling: For papillary thyroid cancer, a distant-metastasis classifier was constructed from CDR3 differences observed across clinicopathological groups. TCRdb re-called the PCR reads via MiXCR. TCRdb's processing, not the authors', yielded these V and J calls. The data show about 92,000 clones, 14% to 15% seen once. General study findings and limits: When malignant thyroid tumors were compared with benign nodules, TCR beta diversity was reportedly significantly higher in the malignant tumors. This held in both blood and tumor samples.

The rearrangement joins TRBV7-2 to TRBJ2-7; a weak D match, TRBD1 (6 bases). The TCR comes from a female donor with papillary thyroid cancer or a benign thyroid nodule (not recorded which). Some clones in this sample may be carry-over from other donors' samples. The specimen sequenced was blood. CDR3 bases: TGTGCCAGCATCCTAGGTTCAGGGGCGGAAGGGCAGTACTTC. It yields the protein CASILGSGAEGQYF.